The T cell receptor (beta chain) described here comes from a study of T cell responses to AZD1222 COVID-19 vaccine. Study results and limitations: Possibly, clonal diversity was underestimated; donors were largely white British and included more females.

Pooling was applied to second doses at about 4 or about 12 weeks. The CDR3 runs to 12 residues. V was clipped by 6 bases and J by 7 bases, with 10 bases between them. Looked up from germline, CDR1 is MDHEN and CDR2 is SYDVKM. Libraries were prepared by immunoSEQ multiplex PCR; TCRdb keeps only in-frame clonotypes and omits some of them. The sample yields about 150,000 clones, 90% to 95% seen once. Note on this clone: The antigen remains undetermined.

Sequences were derived from peripheral blood, sampled 28 days after the second AZD1222 dose. The receptor's source is an adult who received the AZD1222 COVID-19 vaccine. The chain has TRBV28 and TRBJ2-1; the D is unclear. The CDR3 spells CASRLFGNEQFF. CDR3 bases: TGTGCCAGCAGGCTGTTTGGGAATGAGCAGTTCTTC.